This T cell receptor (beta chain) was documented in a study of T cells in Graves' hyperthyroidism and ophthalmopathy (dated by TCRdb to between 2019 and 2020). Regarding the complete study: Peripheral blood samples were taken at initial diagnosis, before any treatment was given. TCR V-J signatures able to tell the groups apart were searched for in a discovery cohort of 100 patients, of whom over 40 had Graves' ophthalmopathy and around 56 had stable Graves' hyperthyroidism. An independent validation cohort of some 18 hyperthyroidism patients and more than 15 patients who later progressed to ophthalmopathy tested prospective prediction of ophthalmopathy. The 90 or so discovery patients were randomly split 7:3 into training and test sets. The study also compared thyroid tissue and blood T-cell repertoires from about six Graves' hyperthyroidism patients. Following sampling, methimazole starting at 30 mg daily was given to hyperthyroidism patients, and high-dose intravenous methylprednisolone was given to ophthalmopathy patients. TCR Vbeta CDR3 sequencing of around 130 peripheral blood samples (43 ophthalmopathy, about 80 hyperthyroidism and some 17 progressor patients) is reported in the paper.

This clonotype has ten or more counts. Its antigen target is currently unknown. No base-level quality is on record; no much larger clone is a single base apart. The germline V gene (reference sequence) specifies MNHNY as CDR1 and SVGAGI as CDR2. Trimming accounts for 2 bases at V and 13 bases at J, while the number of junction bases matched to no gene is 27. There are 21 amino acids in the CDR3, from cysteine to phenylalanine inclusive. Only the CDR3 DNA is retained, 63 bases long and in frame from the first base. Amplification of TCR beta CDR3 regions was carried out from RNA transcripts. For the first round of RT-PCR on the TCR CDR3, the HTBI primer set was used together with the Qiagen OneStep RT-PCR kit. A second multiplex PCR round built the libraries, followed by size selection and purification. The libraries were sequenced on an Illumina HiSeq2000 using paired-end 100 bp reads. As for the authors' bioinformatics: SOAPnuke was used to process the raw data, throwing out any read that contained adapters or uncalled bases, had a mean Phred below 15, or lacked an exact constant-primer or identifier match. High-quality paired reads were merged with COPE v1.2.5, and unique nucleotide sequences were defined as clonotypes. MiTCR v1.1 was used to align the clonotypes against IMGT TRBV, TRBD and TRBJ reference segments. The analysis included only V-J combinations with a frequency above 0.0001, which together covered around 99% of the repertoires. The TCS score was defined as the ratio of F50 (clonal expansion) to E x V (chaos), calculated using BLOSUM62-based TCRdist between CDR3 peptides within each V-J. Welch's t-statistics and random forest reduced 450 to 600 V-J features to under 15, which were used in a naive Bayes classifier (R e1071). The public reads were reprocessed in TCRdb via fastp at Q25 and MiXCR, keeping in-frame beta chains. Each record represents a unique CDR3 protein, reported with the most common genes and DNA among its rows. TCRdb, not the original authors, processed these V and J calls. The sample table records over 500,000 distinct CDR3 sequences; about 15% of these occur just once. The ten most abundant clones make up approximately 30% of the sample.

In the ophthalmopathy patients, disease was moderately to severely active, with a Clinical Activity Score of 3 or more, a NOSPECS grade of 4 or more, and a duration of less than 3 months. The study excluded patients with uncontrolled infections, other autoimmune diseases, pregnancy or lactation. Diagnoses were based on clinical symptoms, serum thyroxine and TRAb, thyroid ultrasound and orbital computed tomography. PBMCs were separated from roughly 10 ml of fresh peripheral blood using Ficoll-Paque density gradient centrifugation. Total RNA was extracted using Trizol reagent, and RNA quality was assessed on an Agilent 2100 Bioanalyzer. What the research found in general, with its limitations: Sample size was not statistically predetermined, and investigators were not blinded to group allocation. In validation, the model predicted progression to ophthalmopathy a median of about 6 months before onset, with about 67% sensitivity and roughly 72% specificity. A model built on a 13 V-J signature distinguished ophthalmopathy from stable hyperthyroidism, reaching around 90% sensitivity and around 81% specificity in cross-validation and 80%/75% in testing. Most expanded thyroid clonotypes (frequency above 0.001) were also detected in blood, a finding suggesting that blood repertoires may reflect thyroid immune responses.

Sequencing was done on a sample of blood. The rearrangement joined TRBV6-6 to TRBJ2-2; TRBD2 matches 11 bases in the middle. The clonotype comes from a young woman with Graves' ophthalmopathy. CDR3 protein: CASSYHGLAGTSHSSGEALFF. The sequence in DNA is TGTGCCAGCAGTTACCACGGACTAGCGGGTACCTCTCACTCCTCCGGGGAGGCGCTGTTTTTT.